This T cell receptor (beta chain) is from a study of human T cells and chemical hapten exposure. MiXCR, applied by TCRdb to the RACE reads, yields one record per CDR3 protein. The sample has some 60,000 distinct CDR3 sequences; 9.5% to 15% are singletons. The sample's time point: patch test 3, about 24 weeks after DPC sensitization. As to treatment: therapeutic diphenylcyclopropenone sensitization with weekly scalp DPC. Source: whole blood, taken in connection with sensitization to the hapten diphenylcyclopropenone (DPC). The clonotype comes from a man younger than 45 with alopecia areata. Some clones in this sample may be carry-over from other donors' samples.

The CDR3 DNA is TGCGCCACCGCCCGCCGGGACAGGGCACGCGATGAGCAGTTCTTC. Amino acids: CATARRDRARDEQFF. The chain links TRBV5-1 to TRBJ2-1, with 9 positions matching TRBD1. Germline values: CDR1 SGHRS, CDR2 YFSETQ. The V and J ends lost 9 bases and 8 bases, in that order; junction bases with no gene match: 15. The length of the CDR3 is 15 residues.